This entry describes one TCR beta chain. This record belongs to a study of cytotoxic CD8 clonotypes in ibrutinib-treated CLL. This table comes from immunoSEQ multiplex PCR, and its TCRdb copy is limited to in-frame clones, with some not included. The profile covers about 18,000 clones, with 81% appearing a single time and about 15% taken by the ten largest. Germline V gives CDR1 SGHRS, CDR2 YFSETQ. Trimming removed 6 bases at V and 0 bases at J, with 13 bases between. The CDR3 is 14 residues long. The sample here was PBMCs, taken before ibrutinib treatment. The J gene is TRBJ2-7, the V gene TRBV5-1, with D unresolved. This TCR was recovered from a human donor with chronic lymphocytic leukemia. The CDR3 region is CASKGRTDSYEQYF. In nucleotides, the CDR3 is TGCGCCAGCAAGGGCAGGACCGACTCCTACGAGCAGTACTTC.